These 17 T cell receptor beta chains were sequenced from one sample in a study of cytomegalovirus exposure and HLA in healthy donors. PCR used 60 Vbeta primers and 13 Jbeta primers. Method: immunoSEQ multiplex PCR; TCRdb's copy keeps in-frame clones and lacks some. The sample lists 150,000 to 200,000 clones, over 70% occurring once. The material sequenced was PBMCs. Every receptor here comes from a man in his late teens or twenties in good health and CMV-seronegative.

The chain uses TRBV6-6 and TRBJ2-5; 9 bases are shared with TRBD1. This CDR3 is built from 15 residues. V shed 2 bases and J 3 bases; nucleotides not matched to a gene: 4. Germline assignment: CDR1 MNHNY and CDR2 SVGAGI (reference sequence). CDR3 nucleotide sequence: TGTGCCAGCAGTTACGGGGGGACAGGGAAAGAGACCCAGTACTTC. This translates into CASSYGGTGKETQYF.

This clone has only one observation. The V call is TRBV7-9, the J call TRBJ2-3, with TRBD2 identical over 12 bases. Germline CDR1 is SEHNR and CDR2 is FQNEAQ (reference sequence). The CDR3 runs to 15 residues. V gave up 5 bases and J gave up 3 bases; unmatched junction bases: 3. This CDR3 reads CASSPGTSGTDTQYF. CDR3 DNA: TGTGCCAGCAGCCCCGGGACTAGCGGGACAGATACGCAGTATTTT.

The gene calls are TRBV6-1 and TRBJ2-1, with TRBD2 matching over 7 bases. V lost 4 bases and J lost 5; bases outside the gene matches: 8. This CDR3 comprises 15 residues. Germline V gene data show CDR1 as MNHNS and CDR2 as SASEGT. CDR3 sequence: CASSASGVMDNEQFF. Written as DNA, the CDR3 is TGTGCCAGCAGTGCAAGCGGGGTCATGGACAATGAGCAGTTCTTC.

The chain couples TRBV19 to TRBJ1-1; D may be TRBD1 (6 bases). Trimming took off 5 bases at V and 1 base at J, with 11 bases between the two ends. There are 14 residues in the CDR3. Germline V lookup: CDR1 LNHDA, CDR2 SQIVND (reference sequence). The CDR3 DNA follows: TGTGCCAGTAGTGCTACGACAGGGAACACTGAAGCTTTCTTT. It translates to CASSATTGNTEAFF.

DNA for the CDR3: TGTGCCAGCAGCTTTGGACAGGAGGTCTATGGCTACACCTTC. Its translation is CASSFGQEVYGYTF. The chain joins TRBV7-9 to TRBJ1-2; the match to TRBD1 covers 7 bases. The CDR3 is made up of 14 amino acids. With 3 bases clipped from V and 4 bases from J, the junction kept 5 bases outside the gene matches. Germline V gene sequence: CDR1 SEHNR, CDR2 FQNEAQ (reference sequence).

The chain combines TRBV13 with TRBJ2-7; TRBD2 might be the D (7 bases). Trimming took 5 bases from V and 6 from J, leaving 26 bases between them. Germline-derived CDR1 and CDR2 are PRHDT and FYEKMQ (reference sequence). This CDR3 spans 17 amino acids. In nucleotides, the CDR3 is TGTGCCAGCAGCCCCGGAGGGGCGGGGGCGCCTGTTTTCGAGCAGTACTTC. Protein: CASSPGGAGAPVFEQYF.

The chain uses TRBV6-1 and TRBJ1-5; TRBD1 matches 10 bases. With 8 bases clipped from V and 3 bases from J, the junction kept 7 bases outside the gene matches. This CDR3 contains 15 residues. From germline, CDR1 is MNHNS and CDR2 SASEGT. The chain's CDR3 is CASESGQGVNQPQHF. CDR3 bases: TGTGCCAGCGAATCCGGACAGGGGGTCAATCAGCCCCAGCATTTT.

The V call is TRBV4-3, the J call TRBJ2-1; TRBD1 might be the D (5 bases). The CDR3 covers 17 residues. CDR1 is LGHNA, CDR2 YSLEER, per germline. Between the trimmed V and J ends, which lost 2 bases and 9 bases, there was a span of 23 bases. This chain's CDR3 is CASSQKFVGPPFGEQFF. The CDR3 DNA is TGCGCCAGCAGCCAAAAATTCGTGGGGCCCCCATTTGGTGAGCAGTTCTTC.

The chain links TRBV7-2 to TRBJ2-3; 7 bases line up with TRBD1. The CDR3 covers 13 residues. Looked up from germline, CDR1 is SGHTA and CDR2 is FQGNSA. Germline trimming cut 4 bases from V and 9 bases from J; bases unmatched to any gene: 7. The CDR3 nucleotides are TGTGCCAGCAGCTCACGACAGGGTGGGACGCAGTATTTT. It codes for CASSSRQGGTQYF.

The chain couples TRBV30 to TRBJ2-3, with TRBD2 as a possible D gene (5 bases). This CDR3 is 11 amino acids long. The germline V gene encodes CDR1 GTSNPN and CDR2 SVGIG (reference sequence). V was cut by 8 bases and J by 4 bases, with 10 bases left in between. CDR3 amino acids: CAAGLADTQYF. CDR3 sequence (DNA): TGTGCCGCAGGACTGGCAGATACGCAGTATTTT.

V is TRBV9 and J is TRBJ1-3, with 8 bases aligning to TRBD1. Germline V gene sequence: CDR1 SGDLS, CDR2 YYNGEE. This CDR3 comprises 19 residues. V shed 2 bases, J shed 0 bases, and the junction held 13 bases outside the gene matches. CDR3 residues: CASSVSYPGQVTSGNTIYF. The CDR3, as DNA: TGTGCCAGCAGCGTCTCTTATCCGGGACAGGTAACCTCTGGAAACACCATATATTTT.

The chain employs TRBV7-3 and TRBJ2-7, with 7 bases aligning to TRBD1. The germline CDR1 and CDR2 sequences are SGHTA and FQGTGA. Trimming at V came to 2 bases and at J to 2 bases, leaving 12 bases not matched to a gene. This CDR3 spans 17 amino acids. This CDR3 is CASSLSLPGTATYEQYF. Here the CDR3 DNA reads TGTGCCAGCAGCTTATCACTGCCTGGGACAGCTACCTACGAGCAGTACTTC.

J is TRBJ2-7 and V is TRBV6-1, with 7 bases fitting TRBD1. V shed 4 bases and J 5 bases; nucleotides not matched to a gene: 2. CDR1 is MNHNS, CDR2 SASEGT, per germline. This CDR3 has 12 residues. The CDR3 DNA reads TGTGCCAGCAGTGGCGACAGGGACGAGCAGTACTTC. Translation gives CASSGDRDEQYF.

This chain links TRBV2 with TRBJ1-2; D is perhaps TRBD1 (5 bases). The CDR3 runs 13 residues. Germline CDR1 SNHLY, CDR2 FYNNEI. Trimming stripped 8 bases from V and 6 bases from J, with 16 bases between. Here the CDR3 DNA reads TGTGCCAGCGGGTACAGGAGGGGTAATGGCTACACCTTC. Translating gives CASGYRRGNGYTF.

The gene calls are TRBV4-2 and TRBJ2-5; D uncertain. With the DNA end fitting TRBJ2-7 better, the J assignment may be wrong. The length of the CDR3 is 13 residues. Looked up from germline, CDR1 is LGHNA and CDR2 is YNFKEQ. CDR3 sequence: CASSQDQLYEQYF. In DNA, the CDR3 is TGTGCCAGCAGCCAAGATCAACTCTACGAGCAGTACTTC.

The CDR3 DNA sequence: TGTGCCAGTGGACTCACGGGCGCCTACAATGAGCAGTTCTTC. Amino acids: CASGLTGAYNEQFF. The chain recombines TRBV2 with TRBJ2-1; D might be TRBD2 (5 bases). The CDR3 contains 14 residues. Trimming stripped 9 bases from V and 2 bases from J, with 14 bases between. CDR1 and CDR2 (germline): SNHLY, FYNNEI.

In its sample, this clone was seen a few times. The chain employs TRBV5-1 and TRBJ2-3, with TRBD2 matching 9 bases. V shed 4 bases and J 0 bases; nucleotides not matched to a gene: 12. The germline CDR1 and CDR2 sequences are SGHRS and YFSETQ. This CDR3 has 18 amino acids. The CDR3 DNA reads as TGCGCCAGCAGCCGAACACTCAGCGGGGGGTCAAGCACAGATACGCAGTATTTT. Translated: CASSRTLSGGSSTDTQYF.